The subject of this entry is one TCR beta chain. The data derive from a study of blood T cell repertoires in COVID-19. Whole-study context: Acute and convalescent COVID-19 samples came from the United States, Italy and Spain.

Source study methods: Amplification of reference gene primers was used by the study to estimate nucleated cell counts. The data were produced by immunoSEQ multiplex PCR, yet TCRdb's version contains in-frame clones alone and is incomplete. V, J and clone size are those of that table, while D and trimming were read from the DNA. The sample contains around 200,000 clones, over 75% of which appear only once. This CDR3 contains 15 residues. The V and J ends lost 2 bases and 4 bases, in that order; junction bases with no gene match: 5. Germline lookup yields CDR1 SGHRS and CDR2 YFSETQ. This study enrolled people aged 18 to 89 from 20 to 25 US geographic areas. Cohort 3 recovered donors had two negative PCRs, clearance, or symptom resolution.

The chain joins TRBV5-1 to TRBJ1-4; TRBD1 matches 7 bases. Sequencing was performed on PBMCs or T cells enriched from blood (not recorded which). The sequence derives from a man aged 40-55 years who had recovered from COVID-19. This chain's CDR3 is CASSFGDRDNEKLFF. In nucleotides, the CDR3 is TGCGCCAGCAGCTTCGGGGACAGAGATAATGAAAAACTGTTTTTT.